The following is a TCR beta chain sequence with its context. The antigen is not known. The source of the sample is a study of CXCR3-negative and CXCR3-positive naive CD8 T cells. 5' RACE that incorporated UMI labels was used to prepare the TRB cDNA libraries. TCRdb reworked the 5' RACE reads into one entry per CDR3 protein, no DNA. The table for this sample gives some 49,000 distinct CDR3 sequences. Study-wide results and limits: Greater hydrophobicity was found in TRB CDR3s of CXCR3-positive naive cells than of CXCR3-negative naive cells.

The V gene's germline CDR1 is DFQATT and CDR2 SNEGSKA (reference sequence). The CDR3 is 13 amino acids. Every individual CD8+ T cell subset underwent sorting in triplicate at a few hundred thousand cells apiece. The authors gated naive CD8+ T cells as CD45RO-CCR7+CD27+CD95-. Sequences were obtained from naive CXCR3- CD8+ T cells from blood. Subset meaning: CD45RO-CCR7+CD27+CD95- naive CD8+ T cells lacking CXCR3 (TNR3-). The receptor was derived from a human donor in good health. Some clones in this sample may be carry-over from other donors' samples. The chain recombines TRBV20-1 with TRBJ1-1; without DNA, the TCRdb call of TRBD1 cannot be checked. CDR3 sequence: CSATDRENTEAFF.